The 24 T cell receptor beta chains presented below share a single source sample, sequenced in a study of blood T cell repertoires in COVID-19 (dated by TCRdb to 2020 to 2022). The method was the immunoSEQ multiplex PCR assay. The clones in this table, taken by TCRdb from immuneACCESS, are in-frame only. Not every clone is retained; where verified, under half of the shortfall comes from an unresolved V gene, and the cause of the rest is unknown. In all, the sample holds about 210,000 clones, and about four fifths of those were seen once. The ten top clones hold under 3% of the sample. Sequencing used peripheral blood. These receptors were taken from a woman in her thirties or forties with active or convalescent COVID-19.

This chain uses TRBV19 with TRBJ1-1; TRBD1 is a possible D gene (6 bases). The germline gives CDR1 LNHDA, CDR2 SQIVND (reference sequence). This CDR3 is 15 amino acids long. V shed 9 bases and J shed 1 base, with 18 bases lying between them. The CDR3 region is CASADPPGQNTEAFF. For the CDR3, the DNA is TGTGCCAGCGCGGACCCCCCGGGACAGAACACTGAAGCTTTCTTT.

The chain employs TRBV12-3 or TRBV12-4 and TRBJ1-5; D might be TRBD1 (5 bases). This CDR3 is built from 13 residues. The V gene lost 3 bases and the J gene lost 7 bases, with 10 bases spanning the gap. The CDR3 DNA sequence: TGTGCCAGCAGTTTCGGGGGGGGGCAGCCCCAGCATTTT. This gives the protein CASSFGGGQPQHF.

This chain joins TRBV2 and TRBJ1-3; D is unresolved. V dropped 4 bases and J dropped 8 bases, with 15 bases sitting between them. Germline loops: CDR1 SNHLY, CDR2 FYNNEI. The CDR3 totals 14 residues. For the CDR3, the DNA is TGTGCCAGCAGTGTGGAGGGATTTTGGGACACCATATATTTT. Translated, it gives CASSVEGFWDTIYF.

The rearrangement links TRBV27 to TRBJ2-1; 8 positions match TRBD1. J was trimmed by 15 bases and V by 2 bases; bases with no gene match: 12. The germline V gene encodes CDR1 MNHEY and CDR2 SMNVEV (reference sequence). This CDR3 comprises 14 residues. The CDR3 DNA follows: TGTGCCAGCAGTTTACCTACCGGGACAGGCCTGACGTTCTTC. Protein sequence: CASSLPTGTGLTFF.

The gene calls are TRBV3-1 (or the pseudogene TRBV3-2) and TRBJ1-2, with D perhaps matching TRBD1 (6 bases). This CDR3 is 14 amino acids long. Trimming pared 2 bases from V and 1 base from J, leaving 8 bases between. Germline V gene lookup returns CDR1 LGHDT and CDR2 YNNKEL (reference sequence). The CDR3 region has the DNA TGTGCCAGCAGCCAACAGGGGCGTAACTATGGCTACACCTTC. Translated: CASSQQGRNYGYTF.

In this sample, this clone turned up once. The chain has TRBV27 and TRBJ1-1, with no clear D. V shed 3 bases and J shed 5 bases, with 16 bases lying between them. CDR3 length: 15 residues. The germline V gene encodes CDR1 MNHEY and CDR2 SMNVEV (reference sequence). The CDR3 nucleotides are TGTGCCAGCAGTTTCCGACCGGAGGCGAGGACTGAAGCTTTCTTT. It encodes CASSFRPEARTEAFF.

This chain connects TRBV6-5 to TRBJ1-2; the D gene is possibly TRBD1 (5 bases). Germline loops: CDR1 MNHEY, CDR2 SVGAGI. CDR3 length: 12 amino acids. V was shortened by 7 bases and J by 2 bases, with 8 bases between the two germline ends. CDR3 residues: CASTRVNYGYTF. CDR3 coding DNA: TGTGCCAGCACCAGGGTGAACTATGGCTACACCTTC.

This chain joins TRBV25-1 and TRBJ2-1; a possible D gene is TRBD2 (6 bases). With 5 bases removed from V and 6 bases from J, the gap between germline ends came to 14 bases. This CDR3 contains 14 residues. Germline CDR1 MGHDK, CDR2 SYGVNS. The CDR3 here is CASSPRLVGNEQFF. The CDR3 coding sequence is TGTGCCAGCAGTCCGCGACTAGTTGGCAATGAGCAGTTCTTC.

V and J are TRBV28 and TRBJ1-2, with 9 bases fitting TRBD1. The J segment lost 4 bases and the V segment lost 5 bases, leaving 5 bases of the junction unmatched. CDR3 length equals 14 residues. The germline V gene has CDR1 MDHEN and CDR2 SYDVKM. The CDR3 reads CASSPGQGLYGYTF. CDR3 bases: TGTGCCAGCAGTCCGGGACAGGGCCTCTATGGCTACACCTTC.

This clone was seen just once. V is TRBV4-2 and J is TRBJ1-2; no firm D call. V was shortened by 0 bases and J by 7 bases, with 12 bases between the two germline ends. CDR3 length: 14 amino acids. The germline V gene encodes CDR1 LGHNA and CDR2 YNFKEQ. The CDR3 spells CASSQDQPYFGYTF. The CDR3 DNA is TGTGCCAGCAGCCAAGATCAACCCTATTTTGGCTACACCTTC.

Notes on this clone: Other nucleotide sequences from this sample produce the same CDR3. The J gene is TRBJ2-5, the V gene TRBV5-1; D is possibly TRBD1 (5 bases). Germline V gives CDR1 SGHRS, CDR2 YFSETQ. V was cut by 2 bases and J by 3 bases, with 8 bases left in between. The CDR3 spans 13 residues. This chain's CDR3 is CASSFQGEETQYF. The DNA for the CDR3 is TGCGCCAGCAGCTTCCAAGGGGAAGAGACCCAGTACTTC.

Worth noting for this clone: Additional DNA sequences in this sample encode the identical CDR3. The chain couples TRBV6-2 or TRBV6-3 to TRBJ1-5, with D maybe TRBD1 (6 bases). CDR3 length: 15 amino acids. Trimming removed 0 bases at V and 7 bases at J, with 13 bases between. Germline CDR1 is MNHEY and CDR2 is SVGEGT. In DNA form, the CDR3 reads TGTGCCAGCAGTTACTCGACGGGGGGCGGACAGCCCCAGCATTTT. This encodes CASSYSTGGGQPQHF.

V gene TRBV20-1 combines with J gene TRBJ1-1; D is undetermined. CDR1 DFQATT and CDR2 SNEGSKA come from the germline V gene (reference sequence). The CDR3 contains 14 residues. The V end was cut by 3 bases, the J end by 0 bases, with 11 bases between. DNA of the CDR3: TGCAGTGCTAGTCGGACTCTCATGAACACTGAAGCTTTCTTT. Its translation is CSASRTLMNTEAFF.

The gene calls are TRBV11-2 and TRBJ2-7; 9 bases line up with TRBD2. The CDR3 extends over 15 amino acids. V lost 4 bases, J lost 3 bases, and 7 bases stayed unmatched. Germline loops: CDR1 SGHAT, CDR2 FQNNGV. The CDR3 spells CASSSTAGGYYEQYF. As DNA, the CDR3 is TGTGCCAGCAGCTCTACCGCGGGGGGGTACTACGAGCAGTACTTC.

The chain employs TRBV4-1 and TRBJ2-1; TRBD2 matches at 8 bases. V shed 3 bases and J 9 bases; nucleotides not matched to a gene: 16. Germline CDR1 and CDR2: MGHRA and YSYEKL. This CDR3 is 17 amino acids long. This CDR3 is CASSQGLPGGPYTEQFF. The CDR3 nucleotides read TGCGCCAGCAGCCAGGGTCTACCGGGAGGGCCATATACTGAGCAGTTCTTC.

This chain uses TRBV2 with TRBJ1-4; 9 bases agree with TRBD1. The CDR3 is 15 residues long. The germline V gene has CDR1 SNHLY and CDR2 FYNNEI. V gave up 6 bases and J gave up 7 bases; unmatched junction bases: 9. The CDR3 reads CASRPGQGTGEKLFF. The CDR3 DNA is TGTGCCAGCAGGCCGGGACAGGGAACGGGTGAAAAACTGTTTTTT.

The chain joins TRBV14 to TRBJ2-2; D may be TRBD2 (5 bases). Looked up from germline, CDR1 is SGHDN and CDR2 is FVKESK. This CDR3 has 15 amino acids. Trimming left V 4 bases short and J 4 bases short, with 13 bases between. The CDR3 nucleotides are TGTGCCAGCAGCCCCTTATGGGGAGCCACCGGGGAGCTGTTTTTT. This gives the protein CASSPLWGATGELFF.

This clone has only a few counts. V usage is TRBV7-8 and J usage is TRBJ1-2; unclear D gene. CDR1 is SGHVS, CDR2 FQNEAQ, per germline. This CDR3 has 12 residues. Trimming cost V 3 bases and J 5 bases, with 7 bases left between them. The CDR3 protein is CASSFDMYGYTF. CDR3 in DNA: TGTGCCAGCAGCTTCGACATGTATGGCTACACCTTC.

The rearrangement joins TRBV6-5 to TRBJ1-2; D is perhaps TRBD1 (6 bases). The CDR3 has 15 amino acids. V lost 0 bases and J lost 7, with 15 bases in between. From germline, CDR1 is MNHEY and CDR2 SVGAGI. The CDR3 DNA sequence: TGTGCCAGCAGTTACTCCGGGGGGGGACATGGTGGCTACACCTTC. This encodes CASSYSGGGHGGYTF.

This clone was seen a few times. The chain employs TRBV5-1 and TRBJ1-5, with D unresolved. V shed 0 bases and J shed 0 bases, with 10 bases lying between them. Germline CDR1 and CDR2: SGHRS and YFSETQ. The CDR3 loop spans 16 amino acids. For the CDR3, the DNA is TGCGCCAGCAGCTTGGGGACGGGGTATAGCAATCAGCCCCAGCATTTT. Translated: CASSLGTGYSNQPQHF.

Concerning this clone itself: The junction does not match germline at one end; this may be a read error. The chain employs TRBV6-5 and TRBJ2-7; D may be TRBD2 (5 bases). The CDR3 runs to 15 residues. Per germline, CDR1 MNHEY and CDR2 SVGAGI. The CDR3 loop is CASTPFYGGGGSVDF. The CDR3 DNA reads as TGTGCCAGCACCCCTTTCTACGGTGGTGGAGGAAGTGTGGACTTC.

This chain connects TRBV6-6 to TRBJ2-7; 9 positions agree with TRBD2. V trimming: 6 bases; J trimming: 0 bases; junction bases outside the gene matches: 3. This CDR3 is built from 14 residues. Germline V CDR1 and CDR2: MNHNY, SVGAGI (reference sequence). CDR3 amino acids: CASRTSGISYEQYF. CDR3 DNA sequence: TGTGCCAGCAGGACTAGCGGCATCTCCTACGAGCAGTACTTC.

The chain carries TRBV5-1 and TRBJ1-2; possible D gene TRBD1, 5 bases. The CDR3 has 15 amino acids. V lost 0 bases and J lost 6, with 15 bases in between. Germline loops: CDR1 SGHRS, CDR2 YFSETQ. CDR3 sequence reads: CASSLAGGRAHGYTF. CDR3 nucleotides: TGCGCCAGCAGCTTGGCCGGGGGAAGGGCTCATGGCTACACCTTC.

V usage is TRBV2 and J usage is TRBJ2-7; 14 bases align to TRBD2. Trimming at V came to 7 bases and at J to 4 bases, leaving 3 bases not matched to a gene. This CDR3 has 14 residues. Looked up from germline, CDR1 is SNHLY and CDR2 is FYNNEI. CDR3 DNA sequence: TGTGCCAGCATCGGACTAGCGGGAGGATACGAGCAGTACTTC. Translated: CASIGLAGGYEQYF.